What follows are 14 T cell receptor beta chains derived from one specimen sequenced in a study of CD8+ T cells in alopecia areata. RNA extraction was followed by reverse transcription into cDNA, which acted as the sequencing template. Here immunoSEQ multiplex PCR was the method, and the copy in TCRdb shows in-frame clones only, minus some. The repertoire consists of fewer than 100,000 clones, with more than 65% occurring once and the leading ten covering roughly 17%. Indicated treatment: oral pan-JAK inhibitor, 5-10 mg twice daily. Material: CD8+ T cells sorted from blood, obtained between weeks 43 and 45, from a patient treated with tofacitinib. These receptors all come from a human donor with alopecia areata.

This clone has only a few counts. J is TRBJ2-3 and V is TRBV19; perhaps TRBD2 as D (6 bases). The CDR3 is 13 residues long. The germline gives CDR1 LNHDA, CDR2 SQIVND (reference sequence). V was trimmed by 8 bases and J by 5 bases, leaving 14 bases between them. The CDR3 loop reads CASRPRGRDTQYF. CDR3 nucleotide sequence: TGTGCCAGTCGACCGCGGGGAAGAGATACGCAGTATTTT.

Relative to its sample, this clone is medium-sized. The rearrangement links TRBV27 to TRBJ2-1, with D maybe TRBD1 (6 bases). Deletions cut 3 bases from V and 4 bases from J, with 16 bases between. The CDR3 is 16 amino acids. Germline V gene lookup returns CDR1 MNHEY and CDR2 SMNVEV (reference sequence). In DNA form, the CDR3 reads TGTGCCAGCAGTTTTGATGGGGGCCGACTTTACAATGAGCAGTTCTTC. Protein product: CASSFDGGRLYNEQFF.

By frequency in the sample, this clone is medium-sized. For the CDR3, the DNA is TGTGCCAGCAGTGACTCCGAAGTTGGCTACACCTTC. It translates to CASSDSEVGYTF. The chain is built from TRBV6-4 and TRBJ1-2; D gene unclear. Germline values: CDR1 MRHNA, CDR2 SNTAGT. This CDR3 contains 12 residues. Trimming removed 0 bases at V and 7 bases at J, with 6 bases between.

The chain carries TRBV27 and TRBJ2-1, with D perhaps TRBD1 (6 bases). Germline V lookup: CDR1 MNHEY, CDR2 SMNVEV (reference sequence). The CDR3 totals 11 residues. Trimming left V 8 bases short and J 6 bases short, with 8 bases between. The CDR3 region is CASSDSNEQFF. CDR3 sequence (DNA): TGTGCCAGCTCGGACAGCAATGAGCAGTTCTTC.

The J gene is TRBJ1-4, the V gene TRBV5-1, with TRBD1 matching over 8 bases. CDR1 is SGHRS, CDR2 YFSETQ, per germline. The CDR3 totals 17 residues. V gave up 4 bases and J gave up 0 bases; unmatched junction bases: 8. The CDR3 spells CASSEGQGPATNEKLFF. The CDR3 DNA follows: TGCGCCAGCAGCGAAGGACAGGGACCTGCAACTAATGAAAAACTGTTTTTT.

This chain connects TRBV4-1 to TRBJ1-2; D unresolved. This CDR3 comprises 14 residues. The germline V gene has CDR1 MGHRA and CDR2 YSYEKL. V lost 1 base and J 2 bases, leaving 8 bases between the germline ends. The CDR3 spells CASSQVGLNYGYTF. In nucleotides, the CDR3 is TGCGCCAGCAGCCAAGTCGGGCTGAACTATGGCTACACCTTC.

This clone was recorded a few times. The CDR3 protein is CATTWTGESNQPQHF. The CDR3 DNA reads as TGTGCCACCACCTGGACAGGGGAAAGCAATCAGCCCCAGCATTTT. The chain uses TRBV15 and TRBJ1-5; 9 nucleotides line up with TRBD1. The V gene end was trimmed by 7 bases and the J gene end by 1 base; junction bases not matched to a gene: 5. Germline CDR1 LNHNV, CDR2 YYDKDF (reference sequence). This CDR3 has 15 residues.

The gene calls are TRBV5-1 and TRBJ1-1, with 8 bases fitting TRBD1. Germline CDR1 reads SGHRS; CDR2 reads YFSETQ. The CDR3 loop spans 18 amino acids. Trimming cost V 1 base and J 0 bases; bases outside gene matches: 11. This CDR3 is CASSLNGPYRGVNTEAFF. Here the CDR3 DNA reads TGCGCCAGCAGCTTGAATGGGCCCTACAGGGGGGTGAACACTGAAGCTTTCTTT.

This chain connects TRBV5-6 to TRBJ1-1; the D gene is possibly TRBD1 (5 bases). Germline V gives CDR1 SGHDT, CDR2 YYEEEE. The CDR3 spans 14 residues. The V end was cut by 1 base, the J end by 4 bases, with 11 bases between. CDR3 sequence reads: CASSLYRRGTEAFF. CDR3 sequence (DNA): TGTGCCAGCAGCTTGTACAGGAGGGGCACTGAAGCTTTCTTT.

The J gene is TRBJ2-7, the V gene TRBV29-1; perhaps TRBD2 as D (6 bases). V gave up 0 bases and J gave up 3 bases, with 15 bases separating them. This CDR3 comprises 15 residues. Per the germline V gene, CDR1 is SQVTM and CDR2 is ANQGSEA. CDR3 sequence: CSVEDLGGDDYEQYF. As DNA, the CDR3 is TGCAGCGTTGAAGATCTAGGAGGGGACGACTACGAGCAGTACTTC.

The gene calls are TRBV25-1 and TRBJ1-4; 8 bases align to TRBD1. After removal of 6 bases from V and 3 bases from J, the junction contained 3 bases not matched to a gene. CDR1 and CDR2 from the germline V gene are MGHDK and SYGVNS. The CDR3 totals 14 residues. CDR3 loop: CASRQGQANEKLFF. Here the CDR3 DNA reads TGTGCCAGCAGACAGGGACAGGCTAATGAAAAACTGTTTTTT. The whole variable domain, filled in from reference TRBV25-1 and TRBJ1-4, reads EADIYQTPRYLVIGTGKKITLECSQTMGHDKMYWYQQDPGMELHLIHYSYGVNSTEKGDLSSESTVSRIRTEHFPLTLESARPSHTSQYLCASRQGQANEKLFFGSGTQLSVL.

V usage is TRBV9 and J usage is TRBJ1-1, with TRBD1 as a possible D gene (5 bases). This CDR3 comprises 14 residues. Germline V gene lookup returns CDR1 SGDLS and CDR2 YYNGEE. V gave up 3 bases and J gave up 3 bases, with 12 bases separating them. The CDR3 loop reads CASSARSGYTEAFF. The CDR3 DNA reads TGTGCCAGCAGCGCCCGATCAGGGTACACTGAAGCTTTCTTT.

This clone has a single count. This chain joins TRBV9 and TRBJ2-1; D unresolved. Deletions cut 0 bases from V and 2 bases from J, with 9 bases between. This CDR3 contains 15 residues. Germline V gives CDR1 SGDLS, CDR2 YYNGEE. The CDR3 here is CASSVEGITYNEQFF. CDR3 bases: TGTGCCAGCAGCGTAGAAGGAATTACCTACAATGAGCAGTTCTTC.

The rearrangement joins TRBV9 to TRBJ1-2; the D is unclear. Germline lookup yields CDR1 SGDLS and CDR2 YYNGEE. V dropped 3 bases and J dropped 7 bases, with 7 bases sitting between them. This CDR3 spans 11 amino acids. CDR3 DNA: TGTGCCAGCAGCGCTCCTTCTGGCTACACCTTC. Protein product: CASSAPSGYTF.